The next 18 T cell receptor beta chains were all read from a single sample in a study of shared clonotypes between healthy human individuals. CD45RO-negative, CCR7-positively selected cells formed the naive CD8 fraction, excluding terminally differentiated effector memory CD45RA+ cells. TCRdb's copy holds only in-frame clones and misses some; the assay was immunoSEQ multiplex PCR. The repertoire consists of hundreds of thousands of clones, with 85% to 95% occurring once and the leading ten covering about 0.11%. Sequencing input: naive CD8+ T cells sorted from blood. The receptors originated from a woman aged 30 to 39 in good health.

The chain joins TRBV5-1 to TRBJ2-3, with D perhaps TRBD2 (5 bases). The germline V gene has CDR1 SGHRS and CDR2 YFSETQ. Trimming stripped 4 bases from V and 5 bases from J, with 11 bases between. The CDR3 has 13 amino acids. The CDR3 sequence: CASSAIEGDTQYF. CDR3 coding DNA: TGCGCCAGCAGCGCGATTGAGGGAGATACGCAGTATTTT.

The rearrangement uses TRBV19 and TRBJ2-7, with 13 bases lining up with TRBD2. V shed 3 bases and J 3 bases; nucleotides not matched to a gene: 5. Germline V gene lookup returns CDR1 LNHDA and CDR2 SQIVND (reference sequence). The CDR3 is 16 residues long. For the CDR3, the DNA is TGTGCCAGTAGTATCCGGACTAGCGGGAGCCTCTACGAGCAGTACTTC. Translation gives CASSIRTSGSLYEQYF.

The chain recombines TRBV5-1 with TRBJ2-3; 9 bases align to TRBD2. This CDR3 region has 19 residues. Trimming removed 0 bases from V and 1 base from J; junction bases left unmatched: 12. Germline V gives CDR1 SGHRS, CDR2 YFSETQ. Here the CDR3 reads CASSLVGSGSVWGTDTQYF. The CDR3 DNA reads TGCGCCAGCAGCTTGGTCGGTAGCGGGAGCGTATGGGGCACAGATACGCAGTATTTT. Based on the CDR3 plus reference TRBV5-1 and TRBJ2-3, the full variable domain is KAGVTQTPRYLIKTRGQQVTLSCSPISGHRSVSWYQQTPGQGLQFLFEYFSETQRNKGNFPGRFSGRQFSNSRSEMNVSTLELGDSALYLCASSLVGSGSVWGTDTQYFGPGTRLTVL.

The J gene is TRBJ2-7, the V gene TRBV27; D might be TRBD2 (6 bases). Germline V lookup: CDR1 MNHEY, CDR2 SMNVEV (reference sequence). This CDR3 is built from 13 residues. V dropped 8 bases and J dropped 2 bases, with 13 bases sitting between them. CDR3 region: CASGSGPTYEQYF. Here the CDR3 DNA reads TGTGCCAGCGGGAGCGGGCCAACCTACGAGCAGTACTTC.

Comment on this clone: The sample holds other DNA sequences that translate to the same CDR3. The chain employs TRBV27 and TRBJ1-1, with D perhaps TRBD1 (5 bases). The CDR3 totals 14 residues. Per germline, CDR1 MNHEY and CDR2 SMNVEV (reference sequence). The V end was cut by 0 bases, the J end by 7 bases, with 12 bases between. For the CDR3, the DNA is TGTGCCAGCAGTTTATCAGGGGCTCAGGGTGAAGCTTTCTTT. As protein: CASSLSGAQGEAFF.

This chain connects TRBV19 to TRBJ1-1; maybe TRBD1 (5 bases). CDR3 length: 14 amino acids. The germline V gene encodes CDR1 LNHDA and CDR2 SQIVND (reference sequence). Trimming removed 5 bases from V and 5 bases from J, with 15 bases in between. The CDR3 reads CASSRGEGWTEAFF. In DNA, the CDR3 is TGTGCCAGTAGTCGCGGGGAGGGGTGGACTGAAGCTTTCTTT.

This sequence joins TRBV27 and TRBJ2-3; a weak D match, TRBD1 (6 bases). The CDR3 totals 16 residues. Trimming removed 0 bases at V and 0 bases at J, with 10 bases between. From germline, CDR1 is MNHEY and CDR2 SMNVEV (reference sequence). DNA of the CDR3: TGTGCCAGCAGTTTATCTCAGGGGACCAGCACAGATACGCAGTATTTT. It is translated as CASSLSQGTSTDTQYF.

The chain uses TRBV27 and TRBJ1-1; 9 nucleotides agree with TRBD1. The V gene end was trimmed by 2 bases and the J gene end by 0 bases; junction bases not matched to a gene: 1. This CDR3 spans 15 amino acids. Germline V gene data show CDR1 as MNHEY and CDR2 as SMNVEV (reference sequence). The CDR3 DNA follows: TGTGCCAGCAGTTTAGGGACAGGGATGAACACTGAAGCTTTCTTT. This encodes CASSLGTGMNTEAFF.

V usage is TRBV27 and J usage is TRBJ2-1; tentative D call: TRBD2 (6 bases). Germline CDR1 MNHEY, CDR2 SMNVEV (reference sequence). The CDR3 has 15 amino acids. V lost 6 bases and J 2 bases, leaving 14 bases between the germline ends. The chain's CDR3 is CASSHRDSAYNEQFF. The CDR3 DNA reads as TGTGCCAGCAGCCACCGGGACTCAGCCTACAATGAGCAGTTCTTC.

This clone was counted a single time. The chain couples TRBV5-4 to TRBJ2-7, with D possibly being TRBD1 (6 bases). Germline CDR1 SGHNT, CDR2 YYREEE (reference sequence). CDR3 length: 16 amino acids. V lost 0 bases, J lost 7 bases, and 20 bases lay in between. In nucleotides, the CDR3 is TGTGCCAGCAGCTTGGCCTTTGGGGGCGTCTTGGGTGAGCAGTACTTC. It encodes CASSLAFGGVLGEQYF.

V and J are TRBV9 and TRBJ2-1; possibly TRBD2 for D (5 bases). The length of the CDR3 is 17 residues. From germline, CDR1 is SGDLS and CDR2 YYNGEE. Trimming took 0 bases from V and 9 from J, leaving 22 bases between them. The CDR3 DNA reads as TGTGCCAGCAGCGTAGCTCAGGACGGGGATTCCGTGTTTGAGCAGTTCTTC. Amino acids: CASSVAQDGDSVFEQFF.

The V and J genes are TRBV10-2 and TRBJ2-7, with 8 bases fitting TRBD2. This CDR3 is built from 16 residues. From germline, CDR1 is WSHSY and CDR2 SAAADI. V was pared by 6 bases and J by 5 bases, with 15 bases of the junction left unmatched. The CDR3 loop is CASRDRETGGPHEQYF. DNA for the CDR3: TGCGCCAGCAGAGACAGAGAAACGGGAGGGCCACACGAGCAGTACTTC.

For the CDR3, the DNA is TGTGCCAGCAGCCTTGGGGGGCCGACTAATGAAAAACTGTTTTTT. It specifies CASSLGGPTNEKLFF. V gene TRBV6-5 combines with J gene TRBJ1-4; perhaps TRBD1 as D (6 bases). This CDR3 has 15 residues. The germline gives CDR1 MNHEY, CDR2 SVGAGI. Trimming took 6 bases from V and 2 from J, leaving 13 bases between them.

This clone occurred once. The gene calls are TRBV28 and TRBJ2-4; D ambiguous. The CDR3 totals 12 residues. The germline CDR1 and CDR2 sequences are MDHEN and SYDVKM. The ends were cut back, 5 bases at V and 1 base at J, with 3 bases in the middle. The CDR3 DNA follows: TGTGCCAGCAGTAAGGCCAAAAACATTCAGTACTTC. It is translated as CASSKAKNIQYF.

The chain uses TRBV7-9 and TRBJ2-7; TRBD1 matches at 8 bases. Germline V lookup: CDR1 SEHNR, CDR2 FQNEAQ (reference sequence). The J segment lost 3 bases and the V segment lost 5 bases, leaving 9 bases of the junction unmatched. The CDR3 sequence is 15 residues long. CDR3 sequence: CASSPQTGALYEQYF. The CDR3 nucleotides read TGTGCCAGCAGCCCTCAGACAGGGGCCCTCTACGAGCAGTACTTC.

The chain couples TRBV7-9 to TRBJ2-7; D may be TRBD2 (6 bases). Trimming cost V 2 bases and J 5 bases, with 19 bases left between them. The CDR3 runs to 16 residues. Germline V gene sequence: CDR1 SEHNR, CDR2 FQNEAQ (reference sequence). The CDR3 reads CASSLTEGSQANEQYF. The CDR3 nucleotides are TGTGCCAGCAGCTTAACGGAGGGGAGCCAAGCTAACGAGCAGTACTTC.

V usage is TRBV5-6 and J usage is TRBJ1-2, with TRBD1 as a possible D gene (5 bases). V shed 1 base and J shed 4 bases, with 11 bases lying between them. Germline V gene sequence: CDR1 SGHDT, CDR2 YYEEEE. CDR3 length equals 14 residues. The CDR3 loop is CASSLRGSFYGYTF. Here the CDR3 DNA reads TGTGCCAGCAGCTTGCGGGGCAGTTTCTATGGCTACACCTTC.

This chain links TRBV7-6 with TRBJ2-2; 9 bases match TRBD1. This CDR3 comprises 15 residues. Trimming removed 4 bases from V and 1 base from J; junction bases left unmatched: 1. Looked up from germline, CDR1 is SGHVS and CDR2 is FNYEAQ. CDR3 sequence (DNA): TGTGCCAGCAGCTGGGGACAGGGGAACACCGGGGAGCTGTTTTTT. Translation gives CASSWGQGNTGELFF.